This T cell receptor beta chain was captured by sequencing in a study of blood T cells in healthy people across ages. A second PCR, run for roughly 7 to 11 cycles, used a sample-barcoded 5' primer plus a J-beta primer mix. TCRdb reprocessed the 5' RACE reads with MiXCR, giving one entry per CDR3 protein. Of fewer than 2 million distinct CDR3 sequences listed, 35% to 50% were seen once; the top ten hold more than 20%. This clonotype was seen a few times. CDR1 and CDR2 (germline): DFQATT, SNEGSKA (reference sequence). Trimming left V 1 base short and J 11 bases short, with 17 bases between. This CDR3 is 13 amino acids long.

The chain couples TRBV20-1 to TRBJ1-1; D remains ambiguous. The clonotype originates from a human donor in good health. The sequenced material came from blood. CDR3 amino acids: CSARVPGRSEAFF. CDR3 DNA: TGCAGTGCTAGAGTTCCCGGTCGGAGCGAGGCTTTCTTT.